The T cell receptor (beta chain) described here comes from a study of cytomegalovirus exposure and HLA in healthy donors. Study-level points and caveats: There was a cluster of highly shared sequence variants that was likely a sequencing artifact.

To note about this clone: Its antigen remains unknown.

The PCR contained 60 Vbeta and 13 Jbeta primers. Sequencing was performed with immunoSEQ multiplex PCR; in TCRdb, only in-frame clones are kept and a portion is missing. The data show about 160,000 clones, with 80% seen just once and 4.5% held by the top ten. This CDR3 has 15 amino acids. CDR1 and CDR2 (germline): SGHDN, FVKESK. V lost 1 base and J 5 bases, leaving 14 bases between the germline ends. The V gene is TRBV14, the J gene TRBJ1-1; D is unclear. Sequencing was done on a sample of PBMCs. This sequence was found in a woman aged 45-60 years in good health and CMV-seropositive. For the CDR3, the DNA is TGTGCCAGCAGCCAAGGGAGGGCGGGTGAAACTGAAGCTTTCTTT. It codes for CASSQGRAGETEAFF.